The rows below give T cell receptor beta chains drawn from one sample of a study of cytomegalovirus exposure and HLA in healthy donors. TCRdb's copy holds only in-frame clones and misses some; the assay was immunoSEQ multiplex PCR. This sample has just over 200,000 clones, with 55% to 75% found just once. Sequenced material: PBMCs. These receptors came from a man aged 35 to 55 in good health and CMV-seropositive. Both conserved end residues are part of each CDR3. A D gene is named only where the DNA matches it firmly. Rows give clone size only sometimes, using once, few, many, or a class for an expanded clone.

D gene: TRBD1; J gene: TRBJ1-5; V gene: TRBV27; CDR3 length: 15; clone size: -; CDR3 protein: CASSPDRVINQPQHF; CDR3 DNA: TGTGCCAGCAGTCCAGACAGGGTAATCAATCAGCCCCAGCATTTT
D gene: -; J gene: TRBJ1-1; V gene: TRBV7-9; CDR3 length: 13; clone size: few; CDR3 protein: CASSLDMNTEAFF; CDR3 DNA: TGTGCCAGCAGCTTAGACATGAACACTGAAGCTTTCTTT
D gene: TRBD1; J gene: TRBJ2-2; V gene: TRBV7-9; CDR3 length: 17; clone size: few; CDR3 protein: CASSRLYAGGSTGELFF; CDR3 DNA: TGTGCCAGCAGCCGACTATACGCAGGGGGTAGCACCGGGGAGCTGTTTTTT
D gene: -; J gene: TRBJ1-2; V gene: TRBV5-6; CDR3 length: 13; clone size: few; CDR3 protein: CASSFGANYVYTF; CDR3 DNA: TGTGCCAGCAGCTTTGGGGCAAATTATGTCTACACCTTC
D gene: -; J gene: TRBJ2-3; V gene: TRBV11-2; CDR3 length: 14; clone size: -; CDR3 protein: CASRQGTSTDTQYF; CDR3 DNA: TGTGCCAGCAGGCAGGGAACTAGCACAGATACGCAGTATTTT
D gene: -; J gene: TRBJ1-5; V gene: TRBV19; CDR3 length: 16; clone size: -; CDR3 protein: CASSGAAGGRNQPQHF; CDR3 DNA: TGTGCCAGTAGTGGGGCCGCCGGTGGGAGGAATCAGCCCCAGCATTTT
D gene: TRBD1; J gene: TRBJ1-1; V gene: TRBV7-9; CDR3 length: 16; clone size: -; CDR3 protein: CASSSSLGQGYSEAFF; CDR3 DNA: TGTGCCAGCAGCTCCTCTCTAGGACAGGGCTACTCTGAAGCTTTCTTT
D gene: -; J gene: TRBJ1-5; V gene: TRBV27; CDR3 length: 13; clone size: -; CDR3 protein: CASSLSGNQPQHF; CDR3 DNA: TGTGCCAGCAGTTTGAGTGGCAATCAGCCCCAGCATTTT
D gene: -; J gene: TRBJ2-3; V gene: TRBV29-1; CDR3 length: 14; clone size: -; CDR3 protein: CSVEGQGDTDTQYF; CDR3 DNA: TGCAGCGTTGAGGGGCAGGGTGACACAGATACGCAGTATTTT
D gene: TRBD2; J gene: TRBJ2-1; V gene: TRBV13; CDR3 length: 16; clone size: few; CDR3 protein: CASSSLGLAGDNEQFF; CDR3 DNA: TGTGCCAGCAGCTCCCTCGGACTAGCGGGGGACAATGAGCAGTTCTTC
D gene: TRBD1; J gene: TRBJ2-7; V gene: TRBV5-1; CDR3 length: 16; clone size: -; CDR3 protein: CASSLGTGFTSYEQYF; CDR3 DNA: TGCGCCAGCAGCTTGGGGACAGGGTTCACCTCCTACGAGCAGTACTTC
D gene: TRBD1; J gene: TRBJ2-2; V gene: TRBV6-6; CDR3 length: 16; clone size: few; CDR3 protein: CASSAPGQGYTGELFF; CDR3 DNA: TGTGCCAGCAGTGCCCCGGGACAGGGGTACACCGGGGAGCTGTTTTTT
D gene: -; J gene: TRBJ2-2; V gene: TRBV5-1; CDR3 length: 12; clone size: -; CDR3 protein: CASSAGTGELFF; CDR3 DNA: TGCGCCAGCAGCGCGGGGACCGGGGAGCTGTTTTTT
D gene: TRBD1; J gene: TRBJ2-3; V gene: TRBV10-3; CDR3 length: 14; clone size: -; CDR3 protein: CAISGTGATDTQYF; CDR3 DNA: TGTGCCATCAGTGGGACAGGAGCGACCGATACGCAGTATTTT
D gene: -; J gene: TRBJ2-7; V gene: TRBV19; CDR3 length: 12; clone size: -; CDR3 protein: CASSGQTYEQYF; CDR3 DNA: TGTGCCAGTAGTGGCCAGACCTACGAGCAGTACTTC
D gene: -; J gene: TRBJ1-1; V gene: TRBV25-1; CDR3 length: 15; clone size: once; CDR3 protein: CASRREAGMNTEAFF; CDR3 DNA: TGTGCCAGCAGACGAGAGGCGGGTATGAACACTGAAGCTTTCTTT
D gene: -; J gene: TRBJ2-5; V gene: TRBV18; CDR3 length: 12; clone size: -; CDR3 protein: CASSPYQETQYF; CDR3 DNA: TGTGCCAGCTCACCATATCAAGAGACCCAGTACTTC
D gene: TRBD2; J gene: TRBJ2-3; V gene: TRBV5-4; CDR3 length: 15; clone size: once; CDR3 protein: CASSLSGGGTDTQYF; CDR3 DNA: TGTGCCAGCAGCTTGAGCGGGGGGGGCACAGATACGCAGTATTTT
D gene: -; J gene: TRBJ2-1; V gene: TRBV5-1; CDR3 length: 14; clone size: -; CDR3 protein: CASSLGGDNNEQFF; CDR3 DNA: TGCGCCAGCAGCTTGGGAGGGGACAACAATGAGCAGTTCTTC
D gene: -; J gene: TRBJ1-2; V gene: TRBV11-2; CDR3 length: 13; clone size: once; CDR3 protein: CASSGGRGDGYTF; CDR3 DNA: TGTGCCAGCAGCGGGGGTCGCGGGGATGGCTACACCTTC
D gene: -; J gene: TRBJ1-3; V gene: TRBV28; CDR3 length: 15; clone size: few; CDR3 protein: CASTYPGGTGNTIYF; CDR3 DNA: TGTGCCAGCACCTATCCGGGGGGAACTGGAAACACCATATATTTT
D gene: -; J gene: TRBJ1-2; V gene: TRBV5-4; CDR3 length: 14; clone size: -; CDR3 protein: CASSLDTGLYGYTF; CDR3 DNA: TGTGCCAGCAGCTTGGACACAGGGCTCTATGGCTACACCTTC
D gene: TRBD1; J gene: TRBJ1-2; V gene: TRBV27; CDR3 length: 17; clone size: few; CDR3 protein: CASSLGWGTGGHYGYTF; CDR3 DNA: TGTGCCAGCAGTTTAGGGTGGGGGACAGGGGGTCACTATGGCTACACCTTC
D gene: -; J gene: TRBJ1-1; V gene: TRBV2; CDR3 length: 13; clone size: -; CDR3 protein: CASSAGQYFEAFF; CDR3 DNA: TGTGCCAGCAGTGCCGGACAGTACTTTGAAGCTTTCTTT
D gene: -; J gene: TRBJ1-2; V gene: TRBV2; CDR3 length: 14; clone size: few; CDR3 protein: CALSGAGGRYGYTF; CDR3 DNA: TGTGCCCTCTCAGGGGCAGGCGGGCGGTATGGCTACACCTTC
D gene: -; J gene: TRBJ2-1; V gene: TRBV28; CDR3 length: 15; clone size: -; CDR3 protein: CASNERRGSYNEQFF; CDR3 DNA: TGTGCCAGCAACGAACGCAGGGGATCCTACAATGAGCAGTTCTTC
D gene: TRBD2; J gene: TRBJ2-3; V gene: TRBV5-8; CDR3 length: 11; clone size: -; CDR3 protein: CASSLGGLVGF; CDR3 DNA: TGTGCCAGCAGCTTGGGGGGACTAGTTGGGTTT
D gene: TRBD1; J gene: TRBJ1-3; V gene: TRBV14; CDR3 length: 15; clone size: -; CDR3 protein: CASSLLWTGYNTIYF; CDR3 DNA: TGTGCCAGCAGCCTACTTTGGACAGGGTACAACACCATATATTTT
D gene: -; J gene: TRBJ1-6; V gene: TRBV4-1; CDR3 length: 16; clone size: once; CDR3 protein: CASSQEGRGKMSPLHF; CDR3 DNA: TGCGCCAGCAGCCAAGAAGGTAGGGGGAAAATGTCACCCCTCCACTTT
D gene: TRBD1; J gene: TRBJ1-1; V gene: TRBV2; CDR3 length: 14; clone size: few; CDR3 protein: CASRPDRENTEAFF; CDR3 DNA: TGTGCCAGCAGGCCCGACAGGGAGAACACTGAAGCTTTCTTT
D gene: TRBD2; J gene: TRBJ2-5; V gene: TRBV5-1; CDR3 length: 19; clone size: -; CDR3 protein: CASSRPPGLAGGHGEAQYF; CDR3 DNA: TGCGCCAGCAGCCGCCCCCCCGGGCTAGCGGGGGGCCATGGGGAGGCCCAGTACTTC
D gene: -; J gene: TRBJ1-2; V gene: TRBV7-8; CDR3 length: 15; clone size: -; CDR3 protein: CASSRRDGSNYGYTF; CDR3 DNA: TGTGCCAGCAGCAGGAGGGACGGTTCTAACTATGGCTACACCTTC
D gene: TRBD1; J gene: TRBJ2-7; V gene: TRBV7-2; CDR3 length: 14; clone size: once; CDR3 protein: CASSFSGGSYEQYF; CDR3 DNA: TGTGCCAGCAGCTTCTCAGGGGGCTCCTACGAGCAGTACTTC
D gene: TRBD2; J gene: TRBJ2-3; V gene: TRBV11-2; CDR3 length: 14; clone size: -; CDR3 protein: CASSSGLGADTQYF; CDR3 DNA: TGTGCCAGCAGCTCTGGACTAGGGGCAGATACGCAGTATTTT
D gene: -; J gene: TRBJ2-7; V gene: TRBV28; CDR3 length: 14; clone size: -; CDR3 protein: CASIGSGSGYEQYF; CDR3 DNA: TGTGCCAGCATCGGGTCAGGGTCAGGCTACGAGCAGTACTTC
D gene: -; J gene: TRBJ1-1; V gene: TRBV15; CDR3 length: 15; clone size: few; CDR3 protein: CATSRDFGGNTEAFF; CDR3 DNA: TGTGCCACCAGCAGAGATTTCGGGGGTAACACTGAAGCTTTCTTT
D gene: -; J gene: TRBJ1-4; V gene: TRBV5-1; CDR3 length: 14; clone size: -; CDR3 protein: CASSLEAGDEKLFF; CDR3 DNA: TGCGCCAGCAGCTTGGAAGCAGGGGATGAAAAACTGTTTTTT
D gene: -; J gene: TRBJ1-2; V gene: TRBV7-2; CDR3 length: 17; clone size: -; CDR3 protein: CASSLDGGAGASYGYTF; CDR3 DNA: TGTGCCAGCAGCCTAGACGGGGGGGCGGGTGCTTCCTATGGCTACACCTTC
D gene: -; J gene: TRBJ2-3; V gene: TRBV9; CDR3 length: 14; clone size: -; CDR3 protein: CASSLQRGTDTQYF; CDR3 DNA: TGTGCCAGCAGTCTCCAGCGGGGCACAGATACGCAGTATTTT
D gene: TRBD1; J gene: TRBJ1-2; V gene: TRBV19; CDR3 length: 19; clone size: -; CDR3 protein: CASSIPTGGADPYGYGYTF; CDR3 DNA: TGTGCCAGTAGTATACCGACAGGGGGCGCAGACCCCTACGGCTATGGCTACACCTTC
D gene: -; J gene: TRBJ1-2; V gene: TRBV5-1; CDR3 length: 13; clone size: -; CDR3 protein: CASSLMGTYGYTF; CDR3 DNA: TGCGCCAGCAGCTTGATGGGGACTTATGGCTACACCTTC
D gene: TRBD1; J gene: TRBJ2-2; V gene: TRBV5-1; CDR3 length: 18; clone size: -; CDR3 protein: CASRNPGQGARGTGELFF; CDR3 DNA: TGCGCCAGCAGAAATCCGGGACAGGGGGCGCGAGGGACCGGGGAGCTGTTTTTT
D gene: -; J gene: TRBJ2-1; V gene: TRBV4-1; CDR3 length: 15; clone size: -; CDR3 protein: CASSPPGGSYNEQFF; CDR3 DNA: TGTGCCAGCAGCCCCCCAGGGGGGTCCTACAATGAGCAGTTCTTC
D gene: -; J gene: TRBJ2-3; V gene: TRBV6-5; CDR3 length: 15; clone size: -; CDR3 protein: CASSYQDKSTDTQYF; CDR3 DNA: TGTGCCAGCAGTTACCAGGACAAGTCCACAGATACGCAGTATTTT
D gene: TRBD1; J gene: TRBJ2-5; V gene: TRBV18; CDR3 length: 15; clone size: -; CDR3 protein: CASSPSQGAGETQYF; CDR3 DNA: TGTGCCAGCTCACCTTCTCAGGGGGCGGGAGAGACCCAGTACTTC
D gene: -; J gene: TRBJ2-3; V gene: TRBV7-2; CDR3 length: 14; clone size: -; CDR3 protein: CASSPALATDTQYF; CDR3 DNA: TGTGCCAGCAGCCCCGCCCTAGCCACAGATACGCAGTATTTT
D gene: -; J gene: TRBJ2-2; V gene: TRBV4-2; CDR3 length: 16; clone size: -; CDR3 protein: CASSQGRTPGTGELFF; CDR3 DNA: TGTGCCAGCAGCCAAGGTCGAACGCCCGGGACCGGGGAGCTGTTTTTT
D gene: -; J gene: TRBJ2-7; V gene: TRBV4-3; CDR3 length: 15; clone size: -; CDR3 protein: CASSQVAAGSYEQYF; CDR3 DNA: TGCGCCAGCAGCCAAGTGGCAGCAGGCTCCTACGAGCAGTACTTC
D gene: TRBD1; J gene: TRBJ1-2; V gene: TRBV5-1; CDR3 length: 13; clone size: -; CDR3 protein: CASSFDRGYSYTF; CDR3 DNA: TGCGCCAGCAGCTTCGACAGGGGATATAGCTACACCTTC
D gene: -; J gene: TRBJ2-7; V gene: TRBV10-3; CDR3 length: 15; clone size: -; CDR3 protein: CAISGTGAGSYEQYF; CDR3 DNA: TGTGCCATCAGTGGCACAGGGGCGGGAAGCTACGAGCAGTACTTC
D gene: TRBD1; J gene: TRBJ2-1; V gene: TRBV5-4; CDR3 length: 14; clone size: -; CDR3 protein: CASSLGTGSNEQFF; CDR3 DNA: TGTGCCAGCAGCCTGGGGACAGGGTCAAATGAGCAGTTCTTC
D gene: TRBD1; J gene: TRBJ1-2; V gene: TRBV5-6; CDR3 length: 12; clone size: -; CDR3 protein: CASSFGQGGYTF; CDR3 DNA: TGTGCCAGCAGCTTCGGACAGGGCGGCTACACCTTC
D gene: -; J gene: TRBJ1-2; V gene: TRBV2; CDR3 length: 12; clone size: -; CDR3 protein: CASSELGDGYTF; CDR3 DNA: TGTGCCAGCAGTGAACTCGGGGATGGCTACACCTTC
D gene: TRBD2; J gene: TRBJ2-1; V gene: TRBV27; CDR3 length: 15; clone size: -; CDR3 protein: CASSLGLAGINEQFF; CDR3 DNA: TGTGCCAGCAGTTTAGGGCTAGCGGGGATAAATGAGCAGTTCTTC
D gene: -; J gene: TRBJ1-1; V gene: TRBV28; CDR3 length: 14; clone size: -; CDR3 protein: CASSEVTGPRAAFF; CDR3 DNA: TGTGCCAGCAGTGAGGTGACAGGCCCCAGAGCCGCTTTCTTT
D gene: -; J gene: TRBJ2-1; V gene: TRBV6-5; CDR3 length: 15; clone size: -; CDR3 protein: CASSLSFLSYNEQFF; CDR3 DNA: TGTGCCAGCAGTCTGAGTTTTCTCTCCTACAATGAGCAGTTCTTC